This TCR beta chain is drawn from a study of Graves' ophthalmopathy and Graves' hyperthyroidism. Across the study: Pretreatment peripheral blood was obtained at initial diagnosis. Study findings and constraints: Blood also harbored most expanded thyroid clonotypes above 0.001 frequency.

In its sample, this clonotype was seen many times. What it recognizes is unknown. Excluded were patients with other autoimmune diseases, uncontrolled infections, pregnancy or lactation. TCR beta CDR3 regions were amplified from RNA transcripts. Investigators did first-round RT-PCR with HTBI primers, then second-round multiplex PCR. MiXCR, run by TCRdb on the multiplex PCR reads, gives a single entry per CDR3 protein. The repertoire includes roughly 220,000 distinct CDR3 sequences, about 46% of them detected once, and less than 60% sits in the top ten. Germline loops: CDR1 DFQATT, CDR2 SNEGSKA (reference sequence). CDR3 size: 14 residues. With 2 bases clipped from V and 6 bases from J, the junction kept 10 bases outside the gene matches.

The receptor comes from an adult man with Graves' ophthalmopathy. The sample consisted of peripheral blood. The chain couples TRBV20-1 to TRBJ2-7, with TRBD1 matching 7 bases. CDR3 in amino acids: CSARTTTGVVEQYF. CDR3 nucleotide sequence: TGCAGTGCTAGAACGACCACAGGGGTCGTCGAGCAGTACTTC.